This TCR beta chain was sequenced in a study of CD8 T cells in ankylosing spondylitis. Using its own MiXCR run on the 5' RACE reads, TCRdb lists one record per CDR3 protein. The sample carries about 190,000 distinct CDR3 sequences, 10% to 15% recorded once. V lost 2 bases and J 6 bases, leaving 14 bases between the germline ends. Germline CDR1 is MNHEY and CDR2 is SMNVEV (reference sequence). The CDR3 spans 15 residues. There are many counts of this clonotype. The sequence was obtained from a female donor with ankylosing spondylitis or in good health (not recorded which). Sequenced input: blood, either unsorted or a sorted T cell fraction (not recorded which). The chain recombines TRBV27 with TRBJ1-5; perhaps TRBD1 as D (6 bases). CDR3 loop: CASSLDRGASQPQHF. CDR3 coding DNA: TGTGCCAGCAGTTTAGATAGGGGGGCAAGTCAGCCCCAGCATTTT.